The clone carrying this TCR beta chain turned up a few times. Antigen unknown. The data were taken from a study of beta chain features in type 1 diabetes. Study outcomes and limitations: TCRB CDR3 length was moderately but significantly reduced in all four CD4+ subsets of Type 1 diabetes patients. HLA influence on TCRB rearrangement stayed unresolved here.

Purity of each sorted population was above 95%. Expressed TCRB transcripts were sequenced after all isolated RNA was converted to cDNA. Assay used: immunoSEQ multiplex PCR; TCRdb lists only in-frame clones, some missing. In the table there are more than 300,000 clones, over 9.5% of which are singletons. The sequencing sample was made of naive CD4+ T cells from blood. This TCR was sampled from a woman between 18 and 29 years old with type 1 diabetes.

This CDR3 is CASSSGTSKLFF. The CDR3 DNA reads TGTGCCAGCAGTTCAGGGACTTCAAAACTGTTTTTT. The rearrangement joins TRBV7-9 to TRBJ1-4; a possible D gene is TRBD1 (5 bases). This CDR3 is 12 amino acids long. Looked up from germline, CDR1 is SEHNR and CDR2 is FQNEAQ (reference sequence). Trimming stripped 6 bases from V and 10 bases from J, with 12 bases between.